A single sample is the source of the 27 T cell receptor beta chains below, sequenced in a study of T cell repertoires in cytomegalovirus infection. The antigens of these receptors remain unknown. TCRdb redid the calling of the reads with MiXCR, one entry per CDR3 protein. This sample yields around 900,000 distinct CDR3 sequences, of which about a third are seen a single time; roughly an eighth belongs to the top ten. This sample comprised cultured CD8+ T cells from PBMCs, obtained from culture after CMV antigen stimulation. The origin of the receptors is a human donor in good health (CMV status not recorded). Some clones in this sample may be carry-over from other donors' samples.

This clonotype was found a few times. This chain uses TRBV7-9 with TRBJ1-4; D possibly corresponds to TRBD1 (5 bases). Deletions cut 0 bases from V and 0 bases from J, with 8 bases between. This CDR3 region has 16 residues. CDR1 and CDR2 (germline): SEHNR, FQNEAQ (reference sequence). CDR3 loop: CASSLADSATNEKLFF. For the CDR3, the DNA is TGTGCCAGCAGCTTAGCTGACAGCGCAACTAATGAAAAACTGTTTTTT.

The chain couples TRBV6-1 to TRBJ2-1; 9 bases match TRBD1. Looked up from germline, CDR1 is MNHNS and CDR2 is SASEGT. The V gene end was trimmed by 6 bases and the J gene end by 3 bases; junction bases not matched to a gene: 21. The CDR3 sequence is 20 residues long. CDR3 sequence (DNA): TGTGCCAGCAGCCGATTCCACCGGGACAGGGTAGTGAGCCACTACAATGAGCAGTTCTTC. Encoded protein: CASSRFHRDRVVSHYNEQFF.

The gene calls are TRBV7-4 and TRBJ1-2; weak D call: TRBD1 (5 bases). The CDR3 spans 15 residues. Trimming removed 5 bases at V and 4 bases at J, with 17 bases between. Germline V gene lookup returns CDR1 SGHVT and CDR2 SQSDAQ. For the CDR3, the DNA is TGTGCCAGCAGCCGAGCGGGGGATCGGGGCTATGGCTACACCTTC. This gives the protein CASSRAGDRGYGYTF.

The V gene is TRBV7-9, the J gene TRBJ2-1; D possibly corresponds to TRBD1 (5 bases). Germline V gene data show CDR1 as SEHNR and CDR2 as FQNEAQ (reference sequence). This CDR3 has 15 residues. Trimming stripped 1 base from V and 7 bases from J, with 14 bases between. The CDR3 region is CASSLEGYQVNEQFF. CDR3 bases: TGTGCCAGCAGCTTAGAGGGGTATCAGGTAAATGAGCAGTTCTTC.

This clonotype was recorded at least ten times. This chain connects TRBV7-8 to TRBJ1-5; D is uncertain. V lost 1 base and J 4 bases, leaving 14 bases between the germline ends. This CDR3 is 16 amino acids long. Germline assignment: CDR1 SGHVS and CDR2 FQNEAQ. This CDR3 reads CASSLGRELANQPQHF. CDR3 sequence (DNA): TGTGCCAGCAGCTTAGGGCGGGAACTTGCAAATCAGCCCCAGCATTTT.

This clonotype has more than one count but fewer than ten. The chain uses TRBV12-3 or TRBV12-4 and TRBJ1-4, with D possibly being TRBD1 (5 bases). V lost 7 bases, J lost 8 bases, and 20 bases lay in between. The CDR3 runs 15 residues. CDR3 coding DNA: TGTGCCAGCATGACCTTCGACAGTCTTGGAGAAAAACTGTTTTTT. It yields the protein CASMTFDSLGEKLFF.

This clonotype came up many times. This chain connects TRBV7-3 to TRBJ2-1; D remains unclear. This CDR3 comprises 15 residues. The germline CDR1 and CDR2 sequences are SGHTA and FQGTGA. Trimming removed 5 bases from V and 2 bases from J, with 13 bases in between. This chain's CDR3 is CASSPPGVPYNEQFF. The CDR3 nucleotides read TGTGCCAGCAGCCCGCCGGGTGTCCCCTACAATGAGCAGTTCTTC.

The chain uses TRBV7-9 and TRBJ2-5; no reliable D call. V lost 5 bases, J lost 5 bases, and 9 bases lay in between. The CDR3 consists of 12 residues. Germline V gives CDR1 SEHNR, CDR2 FQNEAQ (reference sequence). The CDR3 sequence is CASSQQRETQYF. The CDR3 bases are TGTGCCAGCAGCCAACAGAGGGAGACCCAGTACTTC.

This rearrangement joins TRBV6-1 to TRBJ1-1; D not resolved. CDR1 is MNHNS and CDR2 is SASEGT in the germline V gene. Trimming shortened V by 5 bases and J by 7 bases, and 20 bases separated the two germline ends. CDR3 length: 15 residues. The CDR3 region has the DNA TGTGCCAGCAGTCGAATCTCCGTGGTGGGCGGTGAAGCTTTCTTT. Protein: CASSRISVVGGEAFF.

The V and J genes are TRBV11-3 and TRBJ2-7, with 7 bases lining up with TRBD1. This CDR3 is built from 14 residues. In germline, CDR1 is SGHNT, CDR2 YENEEA. J was trimmed by 9 bases and V by 5 bases; bases with no gene match: 13. CDR3 nucleotide sequence: TGTGCCAGCAGCCCCGGGACAGTCCACCATGGGCAGTACGTC. Protein product: CASSPGTVHHGQYV.

This sequence joins TRBV27 and TRBJ1-2; 11 bases line up with TRBD1. The CDR3 spans 16 residues. Germline V gene lookup returns CDR1 MNHEY and CDR2 SMNVEV (reference sequence). Trimming removed 3 bases from V and 6 bases from J; junction bases left unmatched: 9. The CDR3 loop is CASSFTGTGGRNGYTF. The DNA of the CDR3 is TGTGCCAGCAGTTTTACCGGGACAGGGGGAAGAAATGGCTACACCTTC.

The CDR3 DNA sequence: TGTGCCAGCAGTTACTCTGCCTGGGCTGAAGCTTTCTTT. Residues: CASSYSAWAEAFF. The chain combines TRBV6-2 or TRBV6-3 with TRBJ1-1; unclear D gene. CDR1 and CDR2 from the germline V gene are MNHEY and SVGEGT. The germline V and J ends were trimmed by 0 bases and 6 bases, with 8 bases remaining between them. The CDR3 contains 13 residues.

On this clonotype: The CDR3 ends on some other residue instead of the conserved phenylalanine or tryptophan, so this is likely a read error. The chain has TRBV20-1 and TRBJ2-5; maybe TRBD1 (6 bases). This CDR3 contains 14 residues. Germline V gene lookup returns CDR1 DFQATT and CDR2 SNEGSKA (reference sequence). V was shortened by 0 bases and J by 2 bases, with 10 bases between the two germline ends. CDR3 region: CSARDRDRQETQYS. The CDR3 DNA sequence: TGCAGTGCTAGAGATCGTGACAGGCAAGAGACCCAGTACTCC.

V and J are TRBV7-2 and TRBJ2-4; D might be TRBD1 (6 bases). This CDR3 comprises 18 residues. Trimming shortened V by 6 bases and J by 2 bases, and 23 bases separated the two germline ends. The V gene's germline CDR1 is SGHTA and CDR2 FQGNSA. The CDR3 DNA reads TGTGCCAGCAGTCCCCGCGAAGGGACAACAGTGACCAAAAACATTCAGTACTTC. This sequence encodes CASSPREGTTVTKNIQYF.

The table lists this clonotype with a count of one. V usage is TRBV29-1 and J usage is TRBJ1-1; D possibly corresponds to TRBD1 (6 bases). In germline, CDR1 is SQVTM, CDR2 ANQGSEA. V shed 7 bases and J shed 11 bases, with 26 bases lying between them. The CDR3 is 14 residues long. DNA of the CDR3: TGCAGCGCCACGAGGGCCGGGGGCACCGATATGGCTTTCTTT. This codes for CSATRAGGTDMAFF.

The CDR3 nucleotides are TGTGCCAGCAGTTTCCCCACCGGCCTCGGTTTAGCGGGGGGCTCGAGCTCCTACAATGAGCAGTTCTTC. It yields the protein CASSFPTGLGLAGGSSSYNEQFF. J is TRBJ2-1 and V is TRBV28; TRBD2 matches at 10 bases. Germline V lookup: CDR1 MDHEN, CDR2 SYDVKM. With V trimmed by 3 bases and J by 0 bases, 23 bases remained unmatched. The CDR3 spans 23 residues.

V and J are TRBV6-1 and TRBJ2-1, with TRBD1 as a possible D gene (6 bases). Germline CDR1 MNHNS, CDR2 SASEGT. This CDR3 comprises 13 residues. The V gene lost 3 bases and the J gene lost 7 bases, with 10 bases spanning the gap. CDR3 loop: CASSDLRGNEQFF. In nucleotides, the CDR3 is TGTGCCAGCAGTGATCTCAGGGGAAATGAGCAGTTCTTC.

This clonotype has just a few counts. The chain recombines TRBV24-1 with TRBJ2-2, with D hard to call. Germline CDR1 reads KGHDR; CDR2 reads SFDVKD. The CDR3 spans 14 residues. V was trimmed by 7 bases and J by 5 bases, leaving 13 bases between them. The CDR3 coding sequence is TGTGCCACCAGCCCCCTCGGGTCTACCGGGGAGCTGTTTTTT. Protein: CATSPLGSTGELFF.

CDR3 DNA: TGTGCCACCGCCGAGACAGTGGGTCTGGATGAGCAGTTCTTC. It is translated as CATAETVGLDEQFF. This chain links TRBV24-1 with TRBJ2-1; D is possibly TRBD1 (5 bases). Germline CDR1 reads KGHDR; CDR2 reads SFDVKD. The CDR3 is 14 amino acids. V lost 9 bases, J lost 8 bases, and 19 bases lay in between.

The V gene is TRBV29-1, the J gene TRBJ2-2; 9 nucleotides align to TRBD2. V lost 4 bases and J lost 5; bases outside the gene matches: 5. The CDR3 extends over 14 amino acids. In germline, CDR1 is SQVTM, CDR2 ANQGSEA. CDR3 nucleotide sequence: TGCAGCGTTGGGGTAGCGGGAGCTACCGGGGAGCTGTTTTTT. It translates to CSVGVAGATGELFF.

The chain uses TRBV10-3 and TRBJ2-7; 8 nucleotides align to TRBD2. Per the germline V gene, CDR1 is ENHRY and CDR2 is SYGVKD. V gave up 7 bases and J gave up 4 bases; unmatched junction bases: 9. CDR3 length: 14 residues. The CDR3 DNA reads TGTGCCATCACCCTGGGCGGCGGGAGGTACGAGCAGTACGTC. Translation gives CAITLGGGRYEQYV.

This clonotype came up once. The chain recombines TRBV12-3 or TRBV12-4 with TRBJ2-5, with unresolved D. V dropped 11 bases and J dropped 2 bases, with 21 bases sitting between them. This CDR3 has 15 residues. Here the CDR3 reads CAGKPPDGYQETQYF. The CDR3, as DNA: TGTGCCGGCAAACCACCTGATGGGTATCAAGAGACCCAGTACTTC.

The chain combines TRBV7-9 with TRBJ1-1; no definite D call. The CDR3 length is 15 residues. Germline V gene lookup returns CDR1 SEHNR and CDR2 FQNEAQ (reference sequence). The V end lost 2 bases, the J end lost 3 bases, and 13 bases lay between the germline ends. The DNA for the CDR3 is TGTGCCAGCAGCTTATACGGTAACGGGGACACTGAAGCTTTCTTT. This codes for CASSLYGNGDTEAFF. Full variable domain (remainder filled in from reference TRBV7-9 and TRBJ1-1): DTGVSQNPRHKITKRGQNVTFRCDPISEHNRLYWYRQTLGQGPEFLTYFQNEAQLEKSRLLSDRFSAERPKGSFSTLEIQRTEQGDSAMYLCASSLYGNGDTEAFFGQGTRLTVV.

This clonotype was recorded at least ten times. This chain links TRBV7-6 with TRBJ2-1; D could derive from TRBD1 or TRBD2 (5 bases each). This CDR3 region has 17 residues. Trimming stripped 3 bases from V and 0 bases from J, with 15 bases between. Germline values: CDR1 SGHVS, CDR2 FNYEAQ. In DNA, the CDR3 is TGTGCCAGCAGCTTCTACGGGACGGAGAGCTCCTACAATGAGCAGTTCTTC. The encoded protein is CASSFYGTESSYNEQFF.

This clonotype has a single count. Since a much larger clone is just one base distant, this may be a read error. The CDR3 is CASSTVWTGVDGGELFF. The CDR3 DNA follows: TGTGCCAGTAGTACAGTTTGGACCGGGGTCGACGGCGGGGAGCTGTTTTTT. The chain is built from TRBV19 and TRBJ2-2; TRBD2 is a possible D gene (5 bases). Germline V CDR1 and CDR2: LNHDA, SQIVND (reference sequence). There are 17 residues in the CDR3. The germline V and J ends were trimmed by 4 bases and 7 bases, with 22 bases remaining between them.

The chain employs TRBV12-3 or TRBV12-4 and TRBJ1-2; 7 bases match TRBD1. This CDR3 is built from 16 residues. V dropped 6 bases and J dropped 3; count of bases not matched to a gene: 13. The CDR3 DNA reads as TGTGCCAGCAGCGATTCCCGACAGGGCAGTCACTATGGCTACACCTTC. It encodes CASSDSRQGSHYGYTF.

The gene calls are TRBV5-6 and TRBJ2-3; TRBD2 matches at 7 bases. CDR3 length equals 15 residues. CDR1 SGHDT and CDR2 YYEEEE come from the germline V gene. J lost 1 base, V lost 7 bases, and 9 bases had no gene match. The CDR3 DNA reads as TGTGCCAGCGGACTCCGGGGGGTCCGCACAGATACGCAGTATTTT. This gives the protein CASGLRGVRTDTQYF.